These 11 T cell receptor beta chains came from one sample sequenced in a study of T cell responses to AZD1222 COVID-19 vaccine. Clones were read by immunoSEQ multiplex PCR, and TCRdb kept only the in-frame ones, dropping some. The sample lists roughly 76,000 clones, around nine tenths occurring once. The sequenced sample was peripheral blood, obtained on day 0 of AZD1222 vaccination. These TCRs come from an adult in good health.

This clone has just a few counts. The CDR3 DNA is TGCGCCAGCAGCCAAGCCCCGGGGTTAGGCGGCTACACCTTC. It translates to CASSQAPGLGGYTF. This chain connects TRBV4-1 to TRBJ1-2; no reliable D call. V dropped 1 base and J dropped 8 bases, with 14 bases sitting between them. This CDR3 has 14 residues. From germline, CDR1 is MGHRA and CDR2 YSYEKL.

The chain carries TRBV6-1 and TRBJ2-3, with D perhaps TRBD2 (6 bases). CDR1 is MNHNS and CDR2 is SASEGT in the germline V gene. CDR3 size: 15 residues. Trimming stripped 0 bases from V and 2 bases from J, with 9 bases between. The CDR3 DNA reads as TGTGCCAGCAGTGAAGCGACTAGATACACAGATACGCAGTATTTT. Protein product: CASSEATRYTDTQYF.

The rearrangement joins TRBV6-4 to TRBJ2-2; 10 bases match TRBD2. Unmatched junction bases numbered 15, after V lost 0 bases and J lost 5 bases. Per the germline V gene, CDR1 is MRHNA and CDR2 is SNTAGT. This CDR3 comprises 20 residues. Here the CDR3 reads CASSDSEGASGGPTTGELFF. CDR3 coding DNA: TGTGCCAGCAGTGACTCAGAGGGGGCTAGCGGGGGCCCGACAACCGGGGAGCTGTTTTTT.

V usage is TRBV30 and J usage is TRBJ2-7, with D possibly being TRBD1 (6 bases). The V gene's germline CDR1 is GTSNPN and CDR2 SVGIG (reference sequence). The V and J ends lost 2 bases and 3 bases respectively, with 17 bases between them. The CDR3 has 15 amino acids. CDR3 DNA: TGTGCCTGGAGTAAAAGGGGACACCTACTCTACGAGCAGTACTTC. This encodes CAWSKRGHLLYEQYF.

This clone has just one count. Other DNA sequences of this sample code for an identical CDR3. This chain uses TRBV11-3 with TRBJ2-2, with 8 positions matching TRBD2. Trimming took 4 bases from V and 7 from J; bases not matched to a gene: 5. The V gene's germline CDR1 is SGHNT and CDR2 YENEEA. The CDR3 totals 14 residues. CDR3 DNA sequence: TGTGCCAGCAGCTCCGGACTAGCAGGCGGGGAGCTGTTTTTT. Amino acids: CASSSGLAGGELFF. Complete variable domain (other parts from reference TRBV11-3 and TRBJ2-2): EAGVVQSPRYKIIEKKQPVAFWCNPISGHNTLYWYLQNLGQGPELLIRYENEEAVDDSQLPKDRFSAERLKGVDSTLKIQPAELGDSAVYLCASSSGLAGGELFFGEGSRLTVL.

V usage is TRBV28 and J usage is TRBJ1-5, with 7 bases aligning to TRBD1. V lost 2 bases to trimming and J lost 3 bases; unmatched junction nucleotides: 4. Germline loops: CDR1 MDHEN, CDR2 SYDVKM. The CDR3 is 15 residues long. Here the CDR3 reads CASSLQTGDNQPQHF. The CDR3 DNA sequence: TGTGCCAGCAGTTTACAAACAGGGGACAATCAGCCCCAGCATTTT.

This rearrangement joins TRBV6-4 to TRBJ2-2; no definite D call. The CDR3 length is 15 residues. Germline loops: CDR1 MRHNA, CDR2 SNTAGT. V was shortened by 2 bases and J by 3 bases, with 10 bases between the two germline ends. The CDR3 reads CASSDKATYTGELFF. The DNA of the CDR3 is TGTGCCAGCAGTGACAAAGCGACTTACACCGGGGAGCTGTTTTTT.

The CDR3 protein is CASSPQAGSNQPQHF. DNA for the CDR3: TGTGCCAGCAGTCCCCAAGCGGGTAGCAATCAGCCCCAGCATTTT. This chain connects TRBV6-4 to TRBJ1-5; D gene ambiguous. CDR1 MRHNA and CDR2 SNTAGT come from the germline V gene. The CDR3 consists of 15 residues. Trimming pared 5 bases from V and 0 bases from J, leaving 11 bases between.

The CDR3 here is CASSQLPGTGGTEAFF. The CDR3 coding sequence is TGTGCCAGCAGTCAACTACCCGGGACAGGGGGCACTGAAGCTTTCTTT. The chain carries TRBV6-2 or TRBV6-3 and TRBJ1-1; 11 bases map to TRBD1. With 5 bases clipped from V and 4 bases from J, the junction kept 9 bases outside the gene matches. The CDR3 is made up of 16 amino acids. Per germline, CDR1 MNHEY and CDR2 SVGEGT.

The chain joins TRBV4-1 to TRBJ1-1, with 8 bases lining up with TRBD1. The CDR3 spans 22 residues. Germline V lookup: CDR1 MGHRA, CDR2 YSYEKL. V shed 0 bases and J 4 bases; nucleotides not matched to a gene: 25. The CDR3 sequence is CASSQDPGQGISPWGKLTEAFF. DNA of the CDR3: TGCGCCAGCAGCCAAGACCCCGGACAGGGTATTTCTCCGTGGGGTAAACTCACTGAAGCTTTCTTT.

This chain links TRBV6-1 with TRBJ2-2, with D possibly TRBD1 on 5 matching bases. There are 15 residues in the CDR3. From germline, CDR1 is MNHNS and CDR2 SASEGT. The V end was cut by 1 base, the J end by 4 bases, with 10 bases between. The CDR3 region has the DNA TGTGCCAGCAGTGAAGGACAGCTCCTCACCGGGGAGCTGTTTTTT. Translation gives CASSEGQLLTGELFF.